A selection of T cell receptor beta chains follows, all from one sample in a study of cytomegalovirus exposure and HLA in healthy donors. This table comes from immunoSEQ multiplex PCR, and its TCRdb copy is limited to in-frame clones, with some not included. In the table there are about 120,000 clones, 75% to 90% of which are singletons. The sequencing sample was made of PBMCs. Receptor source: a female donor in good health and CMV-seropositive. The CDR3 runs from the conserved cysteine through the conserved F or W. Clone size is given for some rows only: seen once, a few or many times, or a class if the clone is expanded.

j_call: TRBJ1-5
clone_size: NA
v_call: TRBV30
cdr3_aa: CAWSVGGQPQHF

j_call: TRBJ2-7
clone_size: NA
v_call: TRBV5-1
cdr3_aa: CASRASRTGTEQYF

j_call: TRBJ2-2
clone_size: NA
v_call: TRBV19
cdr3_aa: CASSSGPAGELFF

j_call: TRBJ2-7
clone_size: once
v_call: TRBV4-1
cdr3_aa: CASSQTRTRVLWPEQYF

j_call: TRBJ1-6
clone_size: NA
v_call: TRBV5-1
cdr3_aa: CASSLTGQEGSPLHF

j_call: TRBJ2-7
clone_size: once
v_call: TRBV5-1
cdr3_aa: CASSLFSGGPYEQYF

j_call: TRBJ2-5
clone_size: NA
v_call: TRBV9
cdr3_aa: CASSVGGQGETQYF

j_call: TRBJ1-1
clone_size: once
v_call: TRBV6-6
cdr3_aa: CASSTSGNEAFF

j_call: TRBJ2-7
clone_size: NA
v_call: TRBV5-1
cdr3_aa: CASSRQGTYEQYF

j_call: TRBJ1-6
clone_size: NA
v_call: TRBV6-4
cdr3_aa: CASTTIGEVNSPLHF

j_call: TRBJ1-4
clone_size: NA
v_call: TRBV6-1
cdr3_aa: CASGTGYEKLFF

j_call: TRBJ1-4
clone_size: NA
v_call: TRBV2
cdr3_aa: CASSEWTGRDEKLFF

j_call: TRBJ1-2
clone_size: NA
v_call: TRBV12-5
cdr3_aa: CASGSPDRGHYGYTF

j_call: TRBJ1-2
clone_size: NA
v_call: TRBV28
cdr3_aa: CASSSAGTGATYGYTF

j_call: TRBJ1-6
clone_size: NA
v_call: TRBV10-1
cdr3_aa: CASSVTGNSPLHF

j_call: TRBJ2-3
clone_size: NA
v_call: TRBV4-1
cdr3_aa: CASSKKAQGSYTDTQYF

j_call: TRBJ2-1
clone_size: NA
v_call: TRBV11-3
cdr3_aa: CASSPRGVAGGYNEQFF

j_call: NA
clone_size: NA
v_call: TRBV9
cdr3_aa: CASSVGAGQGSYEQYF

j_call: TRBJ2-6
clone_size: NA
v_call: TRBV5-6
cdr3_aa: CASSPSGLSSGANVLTF

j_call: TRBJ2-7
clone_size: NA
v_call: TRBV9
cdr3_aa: CASSAGTGGTYEQYF

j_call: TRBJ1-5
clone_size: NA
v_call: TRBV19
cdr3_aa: CASSTLGAGQPQHF

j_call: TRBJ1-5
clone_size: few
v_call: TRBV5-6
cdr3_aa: CASSSPGQPQHF

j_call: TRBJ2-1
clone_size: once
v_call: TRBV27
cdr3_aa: CASIFLRGYNEQFF

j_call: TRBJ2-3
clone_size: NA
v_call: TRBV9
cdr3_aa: CASSPLGGNVADTQYF

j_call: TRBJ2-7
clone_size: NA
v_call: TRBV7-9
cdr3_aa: CSSSRSGYEQYF

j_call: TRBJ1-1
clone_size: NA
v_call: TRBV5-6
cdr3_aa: CASSFREGTEAFF

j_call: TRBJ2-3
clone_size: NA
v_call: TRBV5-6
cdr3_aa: CASSLGQGVDTQYF

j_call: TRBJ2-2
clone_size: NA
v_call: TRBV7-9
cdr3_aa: CASSRNRGSNGELFF

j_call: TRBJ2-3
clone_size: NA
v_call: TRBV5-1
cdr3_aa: CASSLARPSTDTQYF

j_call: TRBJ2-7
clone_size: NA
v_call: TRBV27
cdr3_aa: CASSLIGGEQYF

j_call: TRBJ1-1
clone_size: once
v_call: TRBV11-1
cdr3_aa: CASTPQGASEAFF

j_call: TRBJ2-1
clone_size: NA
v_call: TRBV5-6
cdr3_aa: CASSWSGPNSGGGYNEQFF

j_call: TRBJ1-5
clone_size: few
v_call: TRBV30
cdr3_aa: CAWGSGGNQPQHF

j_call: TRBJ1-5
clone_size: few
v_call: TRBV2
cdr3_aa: CASSVSGVGPQHF

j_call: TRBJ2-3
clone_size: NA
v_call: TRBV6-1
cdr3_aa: CASIIAGWGDTQYF

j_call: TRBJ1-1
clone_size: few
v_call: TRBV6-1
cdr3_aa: CASRVTGNTEAFF